The 7 T cell receptor beta chains in this list originate from one sample, sequenced in a study of blood T cell repertoires in COVID-19. The method was immunoSEQ multiplex PCR; TCRdb's version includes in-frame clones alone and lacks a portion of them. The repertoire consists of a few hundred thousand clones, with over 75% occurring once and the leading ten covering around 9.2%. The sequencing sample was made of peripheral blood. The receptors stem from a human donor in a cohort sampled during active COVID-19.

This clone was observed many times. The gene calls are TRBV3-1 (or the pseudogene TRBV3-2) and TRBJ2-1; D possibly corresponds to TRBD1 (6 bases). Germline V gene lookup returns CDR1 LGHDT and CDR2 YNNKEL (reference sequence). This CDR3 contains 15 residues. Trimming took off 5 bases at V and 0 bases at J, with 11 bases between the two ends. The CDR3 nucleotides are TGTGCCAGCAGCTCCGGGACAAACTCCTACAATGAGCAGTTCTTC. This encodes CASSSGTNSYNEQFF.

The chain couples TRBV5-8 to TRBJ2-2; 8 bases match TRBD1. Unmatched junction bases numbered 14, after V lost 6 bases and J lost 4 bases. Germline CDR1 SGHTS, CDR2 YDEGEE. The CDR3 consists of 17 residues. This chain's CDR3 is CASNRDRTRVVTGELFF. CDR3 DNA sequence: TGTGCCAGCAACCGGGACAGGACTCGGGTAGTCACCGGGGAGCTGTTTTTT.

This chain links TRBV5-1 with TRBJ2-3; 8 positions agree with TRBD2. The CDR3 has 13 amino acids. The germline gives CDR1 SGHRS, CDR2 YFSETQ. Losses at the gene ends were 3 bases for V and 15 bases for J; bases not matched to a gene: 12. The CDR3 coding sequence is TGCGCCAGCAGCTGGACGACTAGCGACGACAAATATTTT. Its translation: CASSWTTSDDKYF.

The V call is TRBV6-5, the J call TRBJ1-6, with 7 bases fitting TRBD1. The CDR3 extends over 15 amino acids. Per germline, CDR1 MNHEY and CDR2 SVGAGI. V shed 4 bases and J 4 bases; nucleotides not matched to a gene: 4. The CDR3 is CASSSGTDYNSPLHF. CDR3 nucleotide sequence: TGTGCCAGCAGTTCCGGGACAGATTATAATTCACCCCTCCACTTT.

V usage is TRBV5-1 and J usage is TRBJ2-3, with 11 bases lining up with TRBD2. This CDR3 region has 14 residues. Germline values: CDR1 SGHRS, CDR2 YFSETQ. The J segment lost 6 bases and the V segment lost 4 bases, leaving 4 bases of the junction unmatched. CDR3 sequence (DNA): TGCGCCAGCAGCCGAGGACTAGCGGGTGATACGCAGTATTTT. Translation gives CASSRGLAGDTQYF.

In nucleotides, the CDR3 is TGCGCCAGCAGCTTGTTTGGGGGCCGAGAGACCCAGTACTTC. Residues: CASSLFGGRETQYF. The V call is TRBV5-1, the J call TRBJ2-5; D possibly corresponds to TRBD1 (6 bases). The V gene's germline CDR1 is SGHRS and CDR2 YFSETQ. CDR3 length: 14 amino acids. The ends were cut back, 1 base at V and 4 bases at J, with 11 bases in the middle.

The J gene is TRBJ1-2, the V gene TRBV19; TRBD1 is a possible D gene (5 bases). The CDR3 loop spans 15 amino acids. Germline V gene lookup returns CDR1 LNHDA and CDR2 SQIVND (reference sequence). The V end lost 4 bases, the J end lost 1 base, and 13 bases lay between the germline ends. In nucleotides, the CDR3 is TGTGCCAGTAGTAGGGAAGGACACCGTAACTATGGCTACACCTTC. Protein: CASSREGHRNYGYTF.